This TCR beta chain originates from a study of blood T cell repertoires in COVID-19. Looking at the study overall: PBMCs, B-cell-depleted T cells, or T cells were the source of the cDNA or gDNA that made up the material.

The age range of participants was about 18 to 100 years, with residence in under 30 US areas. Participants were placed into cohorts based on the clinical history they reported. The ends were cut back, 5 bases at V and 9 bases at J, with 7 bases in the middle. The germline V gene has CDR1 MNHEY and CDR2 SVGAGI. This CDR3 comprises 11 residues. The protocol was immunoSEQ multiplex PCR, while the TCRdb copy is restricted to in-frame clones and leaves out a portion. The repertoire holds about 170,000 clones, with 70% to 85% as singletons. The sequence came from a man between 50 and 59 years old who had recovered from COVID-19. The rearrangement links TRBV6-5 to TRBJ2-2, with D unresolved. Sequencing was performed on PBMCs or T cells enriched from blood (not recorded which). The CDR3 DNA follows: TGTGCCAGCAGTAATACAAGGGAGCTGTTTTTT. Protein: CASSNTRELFF.